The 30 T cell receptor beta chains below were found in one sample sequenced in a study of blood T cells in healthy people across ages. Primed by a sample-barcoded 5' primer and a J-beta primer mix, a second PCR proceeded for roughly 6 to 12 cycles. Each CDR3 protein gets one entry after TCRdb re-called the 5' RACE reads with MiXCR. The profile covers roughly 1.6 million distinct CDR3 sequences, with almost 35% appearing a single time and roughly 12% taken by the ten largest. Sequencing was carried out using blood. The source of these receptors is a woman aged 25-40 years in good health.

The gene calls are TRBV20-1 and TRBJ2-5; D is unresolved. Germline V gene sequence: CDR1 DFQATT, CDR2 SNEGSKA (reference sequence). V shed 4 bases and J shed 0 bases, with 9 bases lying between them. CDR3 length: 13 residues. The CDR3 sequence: CSAIEAYQETQYF. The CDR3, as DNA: TGCAGTGCTATCGAAGCGTACCAAGAGACCCAGTACTTC.

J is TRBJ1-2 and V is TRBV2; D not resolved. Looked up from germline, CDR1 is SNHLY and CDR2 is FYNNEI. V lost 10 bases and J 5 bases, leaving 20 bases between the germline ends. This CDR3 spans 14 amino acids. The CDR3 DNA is TGTGCCACCTATCCCGCGGGAATGGGGTATGGCTACACCTTC. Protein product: CATYPAGMGYGYTF. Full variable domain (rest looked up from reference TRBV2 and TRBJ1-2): EPEVTQTPSHQVTQMGQEVILRCVPISNHLYFYWYRQILGQKVEFLVSFYNNEISEKSEIFDDQFSVERPDGSNFTLKIRSTKLEDSAMYFCATYPAGMGYGYTFGSGTRLTVV.

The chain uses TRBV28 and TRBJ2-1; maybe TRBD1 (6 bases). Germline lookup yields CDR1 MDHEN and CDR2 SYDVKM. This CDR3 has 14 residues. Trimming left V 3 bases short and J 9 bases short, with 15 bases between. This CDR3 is CASSLGAGIGEQFF. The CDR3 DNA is TGTGCCAGCAGTTTGGGGGCTGGGATAGGTGAGCAGTTCTTC.

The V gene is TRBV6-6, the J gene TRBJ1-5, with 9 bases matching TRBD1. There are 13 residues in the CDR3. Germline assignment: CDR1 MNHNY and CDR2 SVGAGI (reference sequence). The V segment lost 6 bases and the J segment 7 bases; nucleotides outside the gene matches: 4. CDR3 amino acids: CASRGQGMQPQHF. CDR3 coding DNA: TGTGCCAGCAGGGGACAGGGTATGCAGCCCCAGCATTTT.

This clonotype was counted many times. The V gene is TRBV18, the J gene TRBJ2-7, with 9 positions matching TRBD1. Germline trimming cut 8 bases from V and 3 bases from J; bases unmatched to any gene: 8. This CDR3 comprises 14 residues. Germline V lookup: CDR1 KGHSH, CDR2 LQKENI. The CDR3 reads CASSPSGQGYEQYF. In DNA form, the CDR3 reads TGTGCCAGCAGCCCGTCGGGACAGGGCTACGAGCAGTACTTC.

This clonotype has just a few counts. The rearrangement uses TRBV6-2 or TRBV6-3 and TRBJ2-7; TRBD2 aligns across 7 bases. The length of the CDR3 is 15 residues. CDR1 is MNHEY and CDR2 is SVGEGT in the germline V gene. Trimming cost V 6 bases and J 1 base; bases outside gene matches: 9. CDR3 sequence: CASRRTSAPSYEQYF. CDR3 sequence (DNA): TGTGCCAGCAGACGCACTAGCGCACCTTCCTACGAGCAGTACTTC.

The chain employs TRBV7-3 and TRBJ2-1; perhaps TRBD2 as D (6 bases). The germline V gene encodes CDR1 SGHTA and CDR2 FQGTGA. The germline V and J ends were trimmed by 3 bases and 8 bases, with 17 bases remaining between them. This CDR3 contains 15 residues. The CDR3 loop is CASSFYGTVLHEQFF. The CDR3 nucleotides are TGTGCCAGCAGCTTCTACGGGACTGTCTTACATGAGCAGTTCTTC.

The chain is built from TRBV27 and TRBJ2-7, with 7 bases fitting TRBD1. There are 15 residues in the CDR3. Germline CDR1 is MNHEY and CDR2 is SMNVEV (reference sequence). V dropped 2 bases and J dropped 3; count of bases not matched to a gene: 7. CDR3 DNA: TGTGCCAGCAGTTTAAAAGGGGGCCCCATCTACGAGCAGTACTTC. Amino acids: CASSLKGGPIYEQYF.

The CDR3 coding sequence is TGCGCCAGCAGCCAAGTTACAGGGGTAAACCCAGAGCAGTTCTTC. It encodes CASSQVTGVNPEQFF. This chain joins TRBV4-1 and TRBJ2-1; the match to TRBD1 covers 7 bases. Germline lookup yields CDR1 MGHRA and CDR2 YSYEKL. The CDR3 has 15 amino acids. Trimming took 1 base from V and 10 from J; bases not matched to a gene: 10.

CDR3 nucleotides: TGTGCCAGCAGCCCTTCCCGGCGGGAGGGCTACGAGCAGTACTTC. Translated: CASSPSRREGYEQYF. V is TRBV4-2 and J is TRBJ2-7; 9 nucleotides agree with TRBD2. Germline CDR1 is LGHNA and CDR2 is YNFKEQ. This CDR3 is built from 15 residues. The V and J ends lost 4 bases and 3 bases, in that order; junction bases with no gene match: 7.

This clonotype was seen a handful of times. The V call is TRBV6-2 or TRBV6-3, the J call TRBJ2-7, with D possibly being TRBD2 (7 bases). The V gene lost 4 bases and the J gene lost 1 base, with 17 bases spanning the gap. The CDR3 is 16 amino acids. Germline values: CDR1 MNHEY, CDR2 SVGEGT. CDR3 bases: TGTGCCAGCAGTTGGGGGGGGGCCCTGAAGTCCTACGAGCAGTACTTC. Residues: CASSWGGALKSYEQYF.

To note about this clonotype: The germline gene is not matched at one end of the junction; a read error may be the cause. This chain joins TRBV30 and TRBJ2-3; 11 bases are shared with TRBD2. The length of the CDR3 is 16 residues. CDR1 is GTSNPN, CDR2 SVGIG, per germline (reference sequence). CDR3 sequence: CTWSKLGLAVTDTQYF. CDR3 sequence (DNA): TGTACCTGGAGTAAATTGGGACTAGCGGTAACAGATACGCAGTATTTT.

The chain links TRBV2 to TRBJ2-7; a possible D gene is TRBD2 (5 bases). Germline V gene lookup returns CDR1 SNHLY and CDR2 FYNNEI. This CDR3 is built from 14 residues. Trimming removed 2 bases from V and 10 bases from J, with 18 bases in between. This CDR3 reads CASSEHREVSPQYF. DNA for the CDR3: TGTGCCAGCAGTGAACATCGGGAAGTGAGTCCTCAGTACTTC.

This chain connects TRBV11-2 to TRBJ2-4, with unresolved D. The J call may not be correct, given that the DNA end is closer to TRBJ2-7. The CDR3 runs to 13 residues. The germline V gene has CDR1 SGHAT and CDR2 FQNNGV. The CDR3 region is CASSFNLAYEQYF. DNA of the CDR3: TGTGCCAGCAGCTTTAATCTCGCCTACGAGCAGTACTTC.

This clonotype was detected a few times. The CDR3 reads CASIRLVRDTQYF. The CDR3 DNA sequence: TGTGCCAGCATCCGACTAGTAAGAGATACGCAGTATTTT. The V and J genes are TRBV9 and TRBJ2-3; tentatively, D is TRBD2 (6 bases). This CDR3 is 13 amino acids long. Germline V lookup: CDR1 SGDLS, CDR2 YYNGEE. Trimming cost V 6 bases and J 5 bases, with 13 bases left between them. Full variable domain (outside the CDR3, taken from reference TRBV9 and TRBJ2-3): DSGVTQTPKHLITATGQRVTLRCSPRSGDLSVYWYQQSLDQGLQFLIQYYNGEERAKGNILERFSAQQFPDLHSELNLSSLELGDSALYFCASIRLVRDTQYFGPGTRLTVL.

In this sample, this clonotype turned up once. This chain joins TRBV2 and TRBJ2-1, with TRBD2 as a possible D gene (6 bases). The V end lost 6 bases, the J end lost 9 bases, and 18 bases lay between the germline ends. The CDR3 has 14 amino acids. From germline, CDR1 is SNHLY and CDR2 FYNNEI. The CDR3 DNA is TGTGCCAGCAGCGCCGAGACCCGGGGAGGTGAGCAGTTCTTC. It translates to CASSAETRGGEQFF. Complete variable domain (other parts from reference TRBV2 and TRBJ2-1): EPEVTQTPSHQVTQMGQEVILRCVPISNHLYFYWYRQILGQKVEFLVSFYNNEISEKSEIFDDQFSVERPDGSNFTLKIRSTKLEDSAMYFCASSAETRGGEQFFGPGTRLTVL.

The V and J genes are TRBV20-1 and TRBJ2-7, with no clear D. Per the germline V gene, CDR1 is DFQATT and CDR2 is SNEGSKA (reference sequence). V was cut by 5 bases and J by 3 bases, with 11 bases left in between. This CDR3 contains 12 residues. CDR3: CSASPAYYEQYF. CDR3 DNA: TGCAGTGCTTCCCCGGCGTACTACGAGCAGTACTTC.

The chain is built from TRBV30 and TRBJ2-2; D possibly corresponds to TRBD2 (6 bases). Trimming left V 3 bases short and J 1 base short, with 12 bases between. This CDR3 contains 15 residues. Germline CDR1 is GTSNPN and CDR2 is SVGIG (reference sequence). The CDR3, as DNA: TGTGCCTGGAGATCCGGGACTCGGAACACCGGGGAGCTGTTTTTT. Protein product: CAWRSGTRNTGELFF. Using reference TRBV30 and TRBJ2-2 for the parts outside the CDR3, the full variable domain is SQTIHQWPATLVQPVGSPLSLECTVEGTSNPNLYWYRQAAGRGLQLLFYSVGIGQISSEVPQNLSASRPQDRQFILSSKKLLLSDSGFYLCAWRSGTRNTGELFFGEGSRLTVL.

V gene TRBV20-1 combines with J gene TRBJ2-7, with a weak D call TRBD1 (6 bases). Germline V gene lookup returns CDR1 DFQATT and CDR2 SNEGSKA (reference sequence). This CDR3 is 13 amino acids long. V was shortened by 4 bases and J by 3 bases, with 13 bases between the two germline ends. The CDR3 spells CSATGQKSYEQYF. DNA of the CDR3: TGCAGTGCTACCGGACAGAAAAGCTACGAGCAGTACTTC.

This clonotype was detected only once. This CDR3 is CSASDNRRVDSPLHF. CDR3 bases: TGCAGTGCTAGCGATAACAGGAGGGTTGATTCACCCCTCCACTTT. The rearrangement joins TRBV20-1 to TRBJ1-6; TRBD1 is a possible D gene (5 bases). V shed 3 bases and J shed 8 bases, with 17 bases lying between them. The CDR3 spans 15 residues. The germline CDR1 and CDR2 sequences are DFQATT and SNEGSKA (reference sequence).

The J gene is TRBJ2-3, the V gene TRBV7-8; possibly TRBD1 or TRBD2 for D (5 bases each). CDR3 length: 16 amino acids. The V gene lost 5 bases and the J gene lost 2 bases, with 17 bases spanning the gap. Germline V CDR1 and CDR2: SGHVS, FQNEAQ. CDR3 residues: CASSPHNWGNTDTQYF. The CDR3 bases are TGTGCCAGCAGCCCTCACAATTGGGGGAACACAGATACGCAGTATTTT.

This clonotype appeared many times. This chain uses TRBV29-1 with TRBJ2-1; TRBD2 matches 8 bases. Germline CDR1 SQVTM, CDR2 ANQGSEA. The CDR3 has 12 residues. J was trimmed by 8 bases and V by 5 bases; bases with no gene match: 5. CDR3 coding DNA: TGCAGCGTTAGGCTAGCGGGCTATGAGCAGTTCTTC. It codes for CSVRLAGYEQFF.

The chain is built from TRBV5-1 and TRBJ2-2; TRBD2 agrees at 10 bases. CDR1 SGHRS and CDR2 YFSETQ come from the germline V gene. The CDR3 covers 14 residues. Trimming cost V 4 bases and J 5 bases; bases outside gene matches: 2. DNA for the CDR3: TGCGCCAGCAGCCGGGGACTAGCGACCGGGGAGCTGTTTTTT. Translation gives CASSRGLATGELFF.

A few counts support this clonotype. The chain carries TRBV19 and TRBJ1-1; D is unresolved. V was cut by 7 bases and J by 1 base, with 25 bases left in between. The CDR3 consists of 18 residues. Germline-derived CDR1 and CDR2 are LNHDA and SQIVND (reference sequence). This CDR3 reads CASNSGGGTWLSNTEAFF. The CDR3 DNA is TGTGCCAGTAACTCGGGCGGAGGCACCTGGTTGTCGAACACTGAAGCTTTCTTT. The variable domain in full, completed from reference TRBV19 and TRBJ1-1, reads DGGITQSPKYLFRKEGQNVTLSCEQNLNHDAMYWYRQDPGQGLRLIYYSQIVNDFQKGDIAEGYSVSREKKESFPLTVTSAQKNPTAFYLCASNSGGGTWLSNTEAFFGQGTRLTVV.

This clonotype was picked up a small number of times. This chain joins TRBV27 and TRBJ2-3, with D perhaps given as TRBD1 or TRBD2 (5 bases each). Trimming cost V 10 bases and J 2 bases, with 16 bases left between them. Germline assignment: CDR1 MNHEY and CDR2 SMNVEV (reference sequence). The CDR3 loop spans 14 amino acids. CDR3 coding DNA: TGTGCCACCTCGGATGGGGGTTTCACAGATACGCAGTATTTT. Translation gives CATSDGGFTDTQYF.

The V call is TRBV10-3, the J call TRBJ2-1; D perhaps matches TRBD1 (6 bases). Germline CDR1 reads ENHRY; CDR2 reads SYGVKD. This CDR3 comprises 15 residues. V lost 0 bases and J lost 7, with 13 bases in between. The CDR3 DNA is TGTGCCATCAGTGAGTCCCAGGGGATAGAGAATGAGCAGTTCTTC. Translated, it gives CAISESQGIENEQFF.

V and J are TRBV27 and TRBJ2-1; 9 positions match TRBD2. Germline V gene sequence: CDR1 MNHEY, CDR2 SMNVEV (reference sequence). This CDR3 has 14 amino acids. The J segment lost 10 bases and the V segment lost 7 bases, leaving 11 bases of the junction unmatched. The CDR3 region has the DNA TGTGCCAGCAAGAATAGCGGGGGTACGGGGGAGCAGTTCTTC. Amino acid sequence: CASKNSGGTGEQFF.

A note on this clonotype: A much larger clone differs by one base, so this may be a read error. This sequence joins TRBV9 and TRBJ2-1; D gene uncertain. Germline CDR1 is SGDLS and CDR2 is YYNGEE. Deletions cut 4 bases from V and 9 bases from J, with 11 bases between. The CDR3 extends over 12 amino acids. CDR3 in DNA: TGTGCCAGCAGCCCCGGGCCGGCTGAGCAGTTCTTC. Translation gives CASSPGPAEQFF.

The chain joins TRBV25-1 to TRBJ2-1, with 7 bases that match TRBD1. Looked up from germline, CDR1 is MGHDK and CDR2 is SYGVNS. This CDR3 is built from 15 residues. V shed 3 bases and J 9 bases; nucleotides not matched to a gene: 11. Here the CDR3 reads CASSDPRDSRGEQFF. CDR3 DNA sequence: TGTGCCAGCAGTGACCCTCGGGACAGTAGGGGTGAGCAGTTCTTC.

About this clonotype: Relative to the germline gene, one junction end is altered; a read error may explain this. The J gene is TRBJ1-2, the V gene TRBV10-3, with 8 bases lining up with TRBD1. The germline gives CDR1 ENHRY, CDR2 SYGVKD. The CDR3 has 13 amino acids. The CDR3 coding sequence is TGTGCCATCAGGGAGTCGGACAGGGATGGCTACACCTTC. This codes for CAIRESDRDGYTF.